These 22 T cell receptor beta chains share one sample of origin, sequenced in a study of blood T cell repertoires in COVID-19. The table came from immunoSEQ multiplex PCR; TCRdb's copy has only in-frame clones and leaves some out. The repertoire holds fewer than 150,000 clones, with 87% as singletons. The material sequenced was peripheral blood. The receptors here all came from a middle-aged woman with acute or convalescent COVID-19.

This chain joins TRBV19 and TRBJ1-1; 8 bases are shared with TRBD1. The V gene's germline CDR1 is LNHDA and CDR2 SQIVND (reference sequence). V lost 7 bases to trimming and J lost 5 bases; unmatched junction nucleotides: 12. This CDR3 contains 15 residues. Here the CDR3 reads CASTLTGDGGTEAFF. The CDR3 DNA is TGTGCCAGTACCCTGACAGGGGACGGGGGAACTGAAGCTTTCTTT.

The CDR3 spells CASSDGVAGYNEQFF. The DNA of the CDR3 is TGTGCCAGCAGTGACGGGGTAGCGGGGTACAATGAGCAGTTCTTC. The rearrangement joins TRBV6-4 to TRBJ2-1; 8 nucleotides align to TRBD2. This CDR3 region has 15 residues. Germline values: CDR1 MRHNA, CDR2 SNTAGT. V was pared by 2 bases and J by 4 bases, with 4 bases of the junction left unmatched.

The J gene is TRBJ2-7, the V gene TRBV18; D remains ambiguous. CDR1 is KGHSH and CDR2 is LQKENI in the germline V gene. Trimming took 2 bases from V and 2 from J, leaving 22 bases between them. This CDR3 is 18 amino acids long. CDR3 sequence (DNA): TGTGCCAGCTCACCAATCGCGGCCCCCCGACGGATGGCCTACGAGCAGTACTTC. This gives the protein CASSPIAAPRRMAYEQYF.

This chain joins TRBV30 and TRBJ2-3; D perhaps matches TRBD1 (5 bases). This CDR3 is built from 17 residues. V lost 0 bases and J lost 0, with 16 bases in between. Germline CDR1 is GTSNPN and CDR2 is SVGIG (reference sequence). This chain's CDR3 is CAWSVPWGRGSTDTQYF. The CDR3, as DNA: TGTGCCTGGAGTGTACCGTGGGGCAGAGGTAGCACAGATACGCAGTATTTT.

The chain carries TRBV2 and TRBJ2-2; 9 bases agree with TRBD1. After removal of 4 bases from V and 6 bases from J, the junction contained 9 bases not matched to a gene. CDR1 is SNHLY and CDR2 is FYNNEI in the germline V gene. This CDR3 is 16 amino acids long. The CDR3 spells CASSASLQGAAGELFF. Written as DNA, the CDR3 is TGTGCCAGCAGTGCCTCCTTACAGGGGGCGGCCGGGGAGCTGTTTTTT.

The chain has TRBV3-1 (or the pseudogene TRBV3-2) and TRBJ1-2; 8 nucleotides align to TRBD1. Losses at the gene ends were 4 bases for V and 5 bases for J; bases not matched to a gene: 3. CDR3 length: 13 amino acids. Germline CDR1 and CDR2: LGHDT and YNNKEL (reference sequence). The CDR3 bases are TGTGCCAGCAGCCGGGGACAGGCATATGGCTACACCTTC. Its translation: CASSRGQAYGYTF.

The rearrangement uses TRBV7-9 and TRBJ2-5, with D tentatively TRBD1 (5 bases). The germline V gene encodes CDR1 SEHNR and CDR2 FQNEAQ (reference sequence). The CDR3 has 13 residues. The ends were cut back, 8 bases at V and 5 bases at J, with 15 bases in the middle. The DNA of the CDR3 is TGTGCCAGCGGGGCTACCATGGGTGAGACCCAGTACTTC. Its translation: CASGATMGETQYF.

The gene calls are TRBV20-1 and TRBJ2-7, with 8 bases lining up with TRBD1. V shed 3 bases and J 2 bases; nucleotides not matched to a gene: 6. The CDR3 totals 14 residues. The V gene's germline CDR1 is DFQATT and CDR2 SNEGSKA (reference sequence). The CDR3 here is CSASSTGGTYEQYF. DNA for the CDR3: TGCAGTGCTAGTAGCACAGGGGGTACCTACGAGCAGTACTTC.

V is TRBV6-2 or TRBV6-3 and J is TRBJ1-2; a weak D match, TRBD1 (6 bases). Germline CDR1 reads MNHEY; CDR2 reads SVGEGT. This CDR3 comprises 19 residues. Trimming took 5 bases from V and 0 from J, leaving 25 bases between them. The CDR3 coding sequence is TGTGCCAGCAGTGGGGGATTCCGGGACACCGACCTAGCTAACTATGGCTACACCTTC. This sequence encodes CASSGGFRDTDLANYGYTF.

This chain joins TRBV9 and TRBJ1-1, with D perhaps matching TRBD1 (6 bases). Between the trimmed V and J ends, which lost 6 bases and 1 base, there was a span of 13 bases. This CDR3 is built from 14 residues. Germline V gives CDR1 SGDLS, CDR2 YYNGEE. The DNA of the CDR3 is TGTGCCAGCACCAAGGGGGACACGAACACTGAAGCTTTCTTT. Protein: CASTKGDTNTEAFF.

The CDR3 DNA is TGTGCCAGCAGCGTTCAGGACACTGAAGCTTTCTTT. Translation gives CASSVQDTEAFF. The chain carries TRBV9 and TRBJ1-1; D is unclear. This CDR3 contains 12 residues. CDR1 is SGDLS and CDR2 is YYNGEE in the germline V gene. V gave up 2 bases and J gave up 3 bases, with 5 bases separating them.

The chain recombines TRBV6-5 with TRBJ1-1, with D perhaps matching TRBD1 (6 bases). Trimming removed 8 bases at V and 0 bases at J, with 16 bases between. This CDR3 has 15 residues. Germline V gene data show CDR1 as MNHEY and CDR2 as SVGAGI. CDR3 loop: CASGRTARLNTEAFF. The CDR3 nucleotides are TGTGCCAGCGGACGGACAGCGAGACTGAACACTGAAGCTTTCTTT.

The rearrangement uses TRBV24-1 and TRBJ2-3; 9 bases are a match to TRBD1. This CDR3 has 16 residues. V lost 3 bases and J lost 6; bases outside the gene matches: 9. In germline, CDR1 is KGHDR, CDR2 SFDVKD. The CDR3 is CATSDVGGQGTDTQYF. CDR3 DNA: TGTGCCACCAGTGATGTAGGGGGACAGGGTACGGATACGCAGTATTTT.

The CDR3 loop reads CAWSSQGNQPQHF. DNA for the CDR3: TGTGCCTGGAGTTCCCAGGGCAATCAGCCCCAGCATTTT. This chain connects TRBV30 to TRBJ1-5; unclear D gene. Trimming shortened V by 2 bases and J by 2 bases, and 7 bases separated the two germline ends. The CDR3 runs to 13 residues. From germline, CDR1 is GTSNPN and CDR2 SVGIG (reference sequence).

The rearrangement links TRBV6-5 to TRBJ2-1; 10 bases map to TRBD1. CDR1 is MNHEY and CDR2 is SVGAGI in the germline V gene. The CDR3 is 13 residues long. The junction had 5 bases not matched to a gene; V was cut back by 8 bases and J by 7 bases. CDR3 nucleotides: TGTGCCAGCTATGGGACAGGGGCAAATGAGCAGTTCTTC. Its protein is CASYGTGANEQFF.

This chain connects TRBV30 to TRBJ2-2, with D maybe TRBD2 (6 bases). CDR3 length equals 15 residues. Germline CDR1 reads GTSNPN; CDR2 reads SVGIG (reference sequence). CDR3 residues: CAIPEGPVFTGELFF. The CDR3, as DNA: TGTGCTATACCGGAGGGACCAGTTTTCACCGGGGAGCTGTTTTTT.

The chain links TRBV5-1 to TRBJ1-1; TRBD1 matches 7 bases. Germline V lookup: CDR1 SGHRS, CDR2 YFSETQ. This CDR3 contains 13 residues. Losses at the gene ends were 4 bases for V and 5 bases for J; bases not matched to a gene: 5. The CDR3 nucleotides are TGCGCCAGCAGCGCAGGGGGAGGTACTGAAGCTTTCTTT. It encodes CASSAGGGTEAFF.

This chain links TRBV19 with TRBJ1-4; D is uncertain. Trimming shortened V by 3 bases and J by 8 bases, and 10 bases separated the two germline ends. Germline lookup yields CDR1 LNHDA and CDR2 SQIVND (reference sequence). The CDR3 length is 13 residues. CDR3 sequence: CASSMIGREKLFF. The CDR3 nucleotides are TGTGCCAGTAGTATGATCGGTCGGGAAAAACTGTTTTTT.

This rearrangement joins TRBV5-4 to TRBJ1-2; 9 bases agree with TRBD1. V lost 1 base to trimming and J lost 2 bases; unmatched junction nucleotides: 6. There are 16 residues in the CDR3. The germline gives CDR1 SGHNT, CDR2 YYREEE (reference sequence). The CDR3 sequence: CASSLLGDRENYGYTF. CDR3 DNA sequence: TGTGCCAGCAGCTTGTTGGGGGACAGGGAGAACTATGGCTACACCTTC.

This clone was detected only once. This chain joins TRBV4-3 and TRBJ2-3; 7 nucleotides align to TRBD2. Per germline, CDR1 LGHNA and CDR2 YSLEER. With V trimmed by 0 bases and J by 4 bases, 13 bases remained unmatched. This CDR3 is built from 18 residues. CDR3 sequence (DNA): TGCGCCAGCAGCCAAGATCTGCCTAGCGGCCTCAGGGCAGATACGCAGTATTTT. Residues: CASSQDLPSGLRADTQYF.

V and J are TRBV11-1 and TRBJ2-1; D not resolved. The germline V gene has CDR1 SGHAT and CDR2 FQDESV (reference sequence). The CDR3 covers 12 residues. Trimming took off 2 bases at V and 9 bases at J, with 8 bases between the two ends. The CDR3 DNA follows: TGTGCCAGCAGCTTATATGCGGTTGAGCAGTTCTTC. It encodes CASSLYAVEQFF.

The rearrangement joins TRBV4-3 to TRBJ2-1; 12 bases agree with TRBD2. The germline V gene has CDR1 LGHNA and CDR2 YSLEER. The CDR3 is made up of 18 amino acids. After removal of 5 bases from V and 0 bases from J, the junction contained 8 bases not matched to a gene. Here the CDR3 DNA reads TGCGCCAGCAGCACCCAAACTAGCGGGAGGTTCTCCTACAATGAGCAGTTCTTC. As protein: CASSTQTSGRFSYNEQFF.